The 28 T cell receptor beta chains reported below all come from one sample, sequenced in a study of blood T cell repertoires in COVID-19. The repertoire was sequenced with immunoSEQ multiplex PCR; TCRdb's copy has only in-frame clones and lacks some. Found here are just over 300,000 clones, under 90% of them singletons; the top ten hold less than 2%. Sequenced input: peripheral blood. All receptors derive from a woman in her twenties or thirties with COVID-19, enrolled during active disease.

The chain recombines TRBV19 with TRBJ2-7; D is possibly TRBD1 (6 bases). Trimming removed 8 bases at V and 9 bases at J, with 38 bases between. The length of the CDR3 is 19 residues. Germline V gene sequence: CDR1 LNHDA, CDR2 SQIVND (reference sequence). The CDR3 loop is CASSDSIFFRDTTLRGQYV. The CDR3 DNA sequence: TGTGCCAGTTCCGATTCAATATTTTTCCGGGACACAACCCTACGAGGGCAGTACGTC.

The CDR3 nucleotides are TGTGCCAGCAGTCACTGGGAGGGGGTCACAGATACGCAGTATTTT. Encoded protein: CASSHWEGVTDTQYF. The chain couples TRBV7-2 to TRBJ2-3, with TRBD2 as a possible D gene (7 bases). V lost 6 bases and J lost 2, with 15 bases in between. The CDR3 loop spans 15 amino acids. The germline V gene has CDR1 SGHTA and CDR2 FQGNSA.

V is TRBV27 and J is TRBJ2-5, with 7 nucleotides matching TRBD1. Germline V gene lookup returns CDR1 MNHEY and CDR2 SMNVEV (reference sequence). This CDR3 region has 13 residues. V shed 5 bases, J shed 4 bases, and the junction held 4 bases outside the gene matches. The CDR3 DNA reads as TGTGCCAGCAGTCGCCACAGGGGAGAGACCCAGTACTTC. As protein: CASSRHRGETQYF.

This clone was observed a single time. The chain combines TRBV2 with TRBJ1-6; possibly TRBD1 for D (5 bases). The CDR3 is 14 residues long. Germline CDR1 SNHLY, CDR2 FYNNEI. V was cut by 6 bases and J by 7 bases, with 13 bases left in between. The DNA for the CDR3 is TGTGCCAGCAGCCCGACAGCCTCAAATTCACCCCTCCACTTT. It is translated as CASSPTASNSPLHF.

The chain uses TRBV7-2 and TRBJ2-3; a weak D match, TRBD2 (5 bases). From germline, CDR1 is SGHTA and CDR2 FQGNSA. V lost 3 bases, J lost 2 bases, and 6 bases lay in between. This CDR3 has 13 residues. CDR3 residues: CASSFLATDTQYF. The CDR3, as DNA: TGTGCCAGCAGCTTCCTAGCCACAGATACGCAGTATTTT.

The V gene is TRBV13, the J gene TRBJ1-6; 11 bases fit TRBD1. Trimming cost V 0 bases and J 7 bases; bases outside gene matches: 5. CDR1 is PRHDT, CDR2 FYEKMQ, per germline (reference sequence). CDR3 length: 17 amino acids. Here the CDR3 reads CASSLGSGTGGNSPLHF. DNA of the CDR3: TGTGCCAGCAGCTTAGGGTCCGGGACAGGGGGGAATTCACCCCTCCACTTT.

This chain connects TRBV5-1 to TRBJ1-1; weak D call: TRBD1 (5 bases). Trimming stripped 0 bases from V and 2 bases from J, with 14 bases between. The V gene's germline CDR1 is SGHRS and CDR2 YFSETQ. The length of the CDR3 is 16 residues. The CDR3: CASSLGSGGANTEAFF. CDR3 bases: TGCGCCAGCAGCTTGGGCAGCGGGGGTGCTAACACTGAAGCTTTCTTT.

The chain uses TRBV20-1 and TRBJ2-5; no definite D call. Per the germline V gene, CDR1 is DFQATT and CDR2 is SNEGSKA (reference sequence). The CDR3 is made up of 10 amino acids. Trimming took off 6 bases at V and 1 base at J, with 3 bases between the two ends. DNA of the CDR3: TGCAGTGCCGTCCAAGAGACCCAGTACTTC. This encodes CSAVQETQYF.

V usage is TRBV4-1 and J usage is TRBJ1-3; tentatively, D is TRBD1 (5 bases). This CDR3 spans 16 amino acids. The V end lost 0 bases, the J end lost 3 bases, and 12 bases lay between the germline ends. Germline CDR1 is MGHRA and CDR2 is YSYEKL. CDR3 DNA: TGCGCCAGCAGCCAAGATTCCAGGGTTAATGGAAACACCATATATTTT. Its translation is CASSQDSRVNGNTIYF.

The chain joins TRBV19 to TRBJ1-1, with TRBD1 identical over 12 bases. V was clipped by 10 bases and J by 7 bases; unmatched bases: 19. Germline values: CDR1 LNHDA, CDR2 SQIVND (reference sequence). CDR3 size: 17 residues. In nucleotides, the CDR3 is TGTGCCACAAAATGGGACAGGGGGCCGTCGGGGGTGAGTGAAGCTTTCTTT. This codes for CATKWDRGPSGVSEAFF.

The chain carries TRBV6-1 and TRBJ2-1; 14 bases are shared with TRBD2. This CDR3 spans 17 amino acids. Germline CDR1 reads MNHNS; CDR2 reads SASEGT. V trimming: 4 bases; J trimming: 4 bases; junction bases outside the gene matches: 6. The CDR3 region has the DNA TGTGCCAGCAGTGGGACTAGCGGGGGGCAAACTTACAATGAGCAGTTCTTC. This codes for CASSGTSGGQTYNEQFF.

The chain couples TRBV4-3 to TRBJ1-4, with D possibly matching TRBD1 (6 bases). Germline CDR1 LGHNA, CDR2 YSLEER. Trimming stripped 0 bases from V and 10 bases from J, with 9 bases between. The CDR3 length is 13 residues. CDR3 sequence reads: CASSQETGRKLFF. In DNA, the CDR3 is TGCGCCAGCAGCCAAGAGACAGGCCGAAAACTGTTTTTT.

This rearrangement joins TRBV30 to TRBJ1-6; a weak D match, TRBD1 (5 bases). V lost 3 bases and J 6 bases, leaving 6 bases between the germline ends. The CDR3 totals 12 residues. The germline V gene has CDR1 GTSNPN and CDR2 SVGIG (reference sequence). This chain's CDR3 is CAWSQGNSPLHF. The CDR3 coding sequence is TGTGCCTGGAGCCAGGGTAATTCACCCCTCCACTTT.

The chain recombines TRBV7-9 with TRBJ1-2, with D unclear. CDR1 is SEHNR and CDR2 is FQNEAQ in the germline V gene (reference sequence). The CDR3 totals 12 residues. Trimming took 5 bases from V and 3 from J, leaving 7 bases between them. CDR3 bases: TGTGCCAGCAGCCCCGACTACTATGGCTACACCTTC. This sequence encodes CASSPDYYGYTF. Variable domain in full (rest from reference TRBV7-9 and TRBJ1-2): DTGVSQNPRHKITKRGQNVTFRCDPISEHNRLYWYRQTLGQGPEFLTYFQNEAQLEKSRLLSDRFSAERPKGSFSTLEIQRTEQGDSAMYLCASSPDYYGYTFGSGTRLTVV.

The chain is built from TRBV4-3 and TRBJ2-2; the D gene is possibly TRBD2 (6 bases). There are 14 residues in the CDR3. Looked up from germline, CDR1 is LGHNA and CDR2 is YSLEER. The V gene lost 0 bases and the J gene lost 6 bases, with 8 bases spanning the gap. CDR3: CASSQEPGAGELFF. The DNA of the CDR3 is TGCGCCAGCAGCCAAGAACCGGGGGCCGGGGAGCTGTTTTTT.

The chain recombines TRBV2 with TRBJ2-7, with D perhaps matching TRBD1 (5 bases). V was pared by 3 bases and J by 3 bases, with 9 bases between. This CDR3 has 13 residues. Germline loops: CDR1 SNHLY, CDR2 FYNNEI. CDR3 amino acids: CASSDLGVYEQYV. As DNA, the CDR3 is TGTGCCAGCAGTGATTTAGGGGTCTACGAGCAGTACGTC.

The chain links TRBV9 to TRBJ1-1, with a weak D call TRBD1 (6 bases). Germline V lookup: CDR1 SGDLS, CDR2 YYNGEE. Trimming removed 4 bases from V and 6 bases from J, with 16 bases in between. The CDR3 contains 14 residues. The CDR3 DNA reads as TGTGCCAGCAGCCCACAGAACAGGGACCCTGAAGCTTTCTTT. The encoded protein is CASSPQNRDPEAFF.

The V call is TRBV18, the J call TRBJ2-7; the D gene is possibly TRBD2 (5 bases). CDR3 size: 14 residues. V shed 0 bases and J shed 2 bases, with 8 bases lying between them. CDR1 and CDR2 (germline): KGHSH, LQKENI. In DNA form, the CDR3 reads TGTGCCAGCTCACCACCCCTGAGGGCCTACGAGCAGTACTTC. Protein: CASSPPLRAYEQYF.

The sample holds one count of this clone. The V gene is TRBV4-3, the J gene TRBJ1-2; D perhaps matches TRBD1 (5 bases). Between the trimmed V and J ends, which lost 3 bases and 3 bases, there was a span of 17 bases. This CDR3 has 16 amino acids. Germline CDR1 reads LGHNA; CDR2 reads YSLEER. Written as DNA, the CDR3 is TGCGCCAGCAGCCAGGGGCTGGATCTCTACTACTATGGCTACACCTTC. Amino acids: CASSQGLDLYYYGYTF.

The rearrangement uses TRBV3-1 (or the pseudogene TRBV3-2) and TRBJ2-5; D is ambiguous. Germline V gives CDR1 LGHDT, CDR2 YNNKEL (reference sequence). V lost 5 bases and J lost 5, with 6 bases in between. This CDR3 region has 11 residues. CDR3 sequence: CASSELETQYF. Written as DNA, the CDR3 is TGTGCCAGCAGCGAACTGGAGACCCAGTACTTC.

This chain uses TRBV4-2 with TRBJ1-1; 11 nucleotides match TRBD1. The V gene's germline CDR1 is LGHNA and CDR2 YNFKEQ. The V and J ends lost 7 bases and 4 bases, in that order; junction bases with no gene match: 8. The length of the CDR3 is 15 residues. CDR3 loop: CASIPGTGGFTEAFF. DNA of the CDR3: TGTGCCAGCATCCCGGGGACAGGGGGATTCACTGAAGCTTTCTTT.

CDR3 protein: CASSLNLGTGTNNTDTQYF. CDR3 in DNA: TGTGCCAGCAGCTTAAATCTAGGGACAGGGACCAATAACACAGATACGCAGTATTTT. V and J are TRBV13 and TRBJ2-3; 9 bases match TRBD1. The germline V gene has CDR1 PRHDT and CDR2 FYEKMQ (reference sequence). The CDR3 has 19 amino acids. The V segment lost 2 bases and the J segment 2 bases; nucleotides outside the gene matches: 14.

This rearrangement joins TRBV18 to TRBJ1-6, with TRBD1 identical over 8 bases. V lost 5 bases, J lost 11 bases, and 5 bases stayed unmatched. Germline CDR1 is KGHSH and CDR2 is LQKENI. The length of the CDR3 is 13 residues. CDR3 sequence: CASSADRVTPLHF. The CDR3 DNA is TGTGCCAGCTCAGCGGACAGGGTAACACCCCTCCACTTT.

This chain links TRBV18 with TRBJ2-3; 13 nucleotides agree with TRBD2. The CDR3 has 17 residues. CDR1 is KGHSH, CDR2 LQKENI, per germline. V trimming: 3 bases; J trimming: 2 bases; junction bases outside the gene matches: 5. The CDR3 protein is CASSPRTSGGPTDTQYF. The CDR3 region has the DNA TGTGCCAGCTCACCCAGGACTAGCGGGGGCCCCACAGATACGCAGTATTTT.

V usage is TRBV18 and J usage is TRBJ2-1, with 9 nucleotides matching TRBD2. Germline CDR1 reads KGHSH; CDR2 reads LQKENI. The trim removed 0 bases at V and 11 bases at J, leaving 8 bases unmatched. The CDR3 has 15 residues. CDR3 residues: CASSPPPGLASQQFF. As DNA, the CDR3 is TGTGCCAGCTCACCACCGCCCGGACTAGCGTCACAGCAGTTCTTC.

The chain has TRBV6-5 and TRBJ1-1; D is undetermined. The V gene lost 6 bases and the J gene lost 5 bases, with 7 bases spanning the gap. Germline V gene sequence: CDR1 MNHEY, CDR2 SVGAGI. This CDR3 is 11 amino acids long. In DNA, the CDR3 is TGTGCCAGCAGGGCCAGGACTGAAGCTTTCTTT. Protein: CASRARTEAFF.

The chain has TRBV19 and TRBJ1-5; no definite D call. Trimming stripped 5 bases from V and 0 bases from J, with 11 bases between. The CDR3 has 15 residues. Germline V gene lookup returns CDR1 LNHDA and CDR2 SQIVND (reference sequence). The CDR3 DNA reads as TGTGCCAGTAGTTTATTGGGCTATAGCAATCAGCCCCAGCATTTT. Its protein product is CASSLLGYSNQPQHF.

The rearrangement joins TRBV13 to TRBJ2-7; TRBD2 agrees at 12 bases. The CDR3 consists of 15 residues. The germline gives CDR1 PRHDT, CDR2 FYEKMQ (reference sequence). V was pared by 6 bases and J by 5 bases, with 8 bases of the junction left unmatched. The CDR3 reads CASSRTSGGLDEQYF. The CDR3 region has the DNA TGTGCCAGCAGTCGTACTAGCGGGGGGTTGGACGAGCAGTACTTC.